This T cell receptor (beta chain) was recovered during a study of siplizumab effects on memory and regulatory T cells. Overall study results and limits: Siplizumab significantly decreased alloreactive sequences from unstimulated CD4+ memory cells. Siplizumab cultures yielded proliferating Tregs whose suppressive function was not confirmed.

Assays examined about 9.1 x 10^4 TCR templates per sample. Assay: immunoSEQ multiplex PCR; the TCRdb copy retains only in-frame clones and omits some. This sample has tens of thousands of clones, with about 94% found just once. In germline, CDR1 is SGHTS, CDR2 YDEGEE. The ends were cut back, 6 bases at V and 1 base at J, with 10 bases in the middle. The CDR3 is made up of 13 amino acids. This clone has a handful of counts. Antigen specificity is unknown. The J gene is TRBJ1-1, the V gene TRBV5-8, with D possibly TRBD1 on 5 matching bases. The sequencing input was non-Treg CD4+ T cells sorted from blood. The source of this sequence is a human donor in good health. CDR3 DNA: TGTGCCAGCACCGCTACAGGGAACACTGAAGCTTTCTTT. The encoded protein is CASTATGNTEAFF.